The 3 T cell receptor beta chains in this list originate from one sample, sequenced in a study of T cell repertoires in cytomegalovirus infection. TCRdb reanalysed the reads using MiXCR and keeps one entry per CDR3 protein. The sample records 200,000 to 250,000 distinct CDR3 sequences, around 6.4% being singletons. Sequences were obtained from PBMCs. Receptors originate from a human donor in good health (CMV status not recorded). Some clones in this sample may be carry-over from other donors' samples.

This clonotype was observed many times. The chain carries TRBV7-2 and TRBJ1-5; possibly TRBD1 for D (5 bases). The germline CDR1 and CDR2 sequences are SGHTA and FQGNSA. This CDR3 spans 14 amino acids. Trimming shortened V by 5 bases and J by 7 bases, and 15 bases separated the two germline ends. The CDR3 reads CASSQVRVPQPQHF. The CDR3 DNA follows: TGTGCCAGCAGCCAAGTCAGGGTCCCCCAGCCCCAGCATTTT.

Ten or more counts support this clonotype. The J gene is TRBJ1-1, the V gene TRBV6-2 or TRBV6-3; maybe TRBD1 (5 bases). V lost 6 bases and J lost 0, with 14 bases in between. The CDR3 length is 15 residues. Germline V gene lookup returns CDR1 MNHEY and CDR2 SVGEGT. This CDR3 is CASRPPGGVNTEAFF. The CDR3 DNA sequence: TGTGCCAGCAGACCCCCCGGAGGGGTGAACACTGAAGCTTTCTTT.

There are many counts of this clonotype. The rearrangement uses TRBV14 and TRBJ1-2, with D possibly being TRBD1 (5 bases). Germline loops: CDR1 SGHDN, CDR2 FVKESK. V lost 1 base to trimming and J lost 8 bases, with 14 bases between them. The CDR3 length is 14 residues. The CDR3 region has the DNA TGTGCCAGCAGCCAAGCCGTCAGGGAGGGCGGCTACACCTTC. Its translation: CASSQAVREGGYTF.